The clone carrying this TCR beta chain was detected only a few times. The entry originates in a study of beta chain features in type 1 diabetes. The isolated RNA, all of it, was reverse transcribed, so expressed TCRB transcripts were what got sequenced. The method was immunoSEQ multiplex PCR; TCRdb's version includes in-frame clones alone and lacks a portion of them. The sample lists over 100,000 clones; approximately 37% were seen once. The CDR3 extends over 15 amino acids. Trimming shortened V by 2 bases and J by 3 bases, and 11 bases separated the two germline ends. Germline loops: CDR1 MGHRA, CDR2 YSYEKL.

This chain connects TRBV4-1 to TRBJ2-4; D remains ambiguous. Material for sequencing was stem cell memory CD4+ T cells from blood. The receptor comes from a woman younger than 30 in good health. The CDR3, as DNA: TGCGCCAGCAGCCAAATAGTGTCTGGCAAAAACATTCAGTACTTC. Translated, it gives CASSQIVSGKNIQYF.